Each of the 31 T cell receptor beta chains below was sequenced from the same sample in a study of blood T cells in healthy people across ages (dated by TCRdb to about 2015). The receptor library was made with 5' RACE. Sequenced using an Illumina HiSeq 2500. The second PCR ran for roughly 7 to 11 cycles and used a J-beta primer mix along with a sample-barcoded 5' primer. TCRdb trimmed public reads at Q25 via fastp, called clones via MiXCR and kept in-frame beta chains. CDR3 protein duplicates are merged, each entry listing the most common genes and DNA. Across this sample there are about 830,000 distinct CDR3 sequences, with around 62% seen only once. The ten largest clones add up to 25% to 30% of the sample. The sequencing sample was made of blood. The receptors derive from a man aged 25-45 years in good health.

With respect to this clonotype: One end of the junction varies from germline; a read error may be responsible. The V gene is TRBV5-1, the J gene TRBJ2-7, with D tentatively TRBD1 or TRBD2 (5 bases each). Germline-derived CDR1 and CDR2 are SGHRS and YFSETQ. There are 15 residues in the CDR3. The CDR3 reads CASSLAEGPSDEQYF. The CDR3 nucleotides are TGCGCCAGCAGCTTGGCCGAGGGGCCCTCCGACGAGCAGTACTTC.

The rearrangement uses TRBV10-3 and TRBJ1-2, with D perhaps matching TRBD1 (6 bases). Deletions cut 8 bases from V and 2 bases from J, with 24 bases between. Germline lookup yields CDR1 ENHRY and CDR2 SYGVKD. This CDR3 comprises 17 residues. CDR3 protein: CAIWDLGADRSNYGYTF. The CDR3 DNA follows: TGTGCCATCTGGGATCTGGGTGCCGACAGGTCGAACTATGGCTACACCTTC.

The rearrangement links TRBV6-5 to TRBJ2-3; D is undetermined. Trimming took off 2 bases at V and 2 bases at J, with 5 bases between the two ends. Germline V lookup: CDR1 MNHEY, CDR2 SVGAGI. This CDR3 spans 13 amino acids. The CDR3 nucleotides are TGTGCCAGCAGTTACGGCCCCACAGATACGCAGTATTTT. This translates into CASSYGPTDTQYF.

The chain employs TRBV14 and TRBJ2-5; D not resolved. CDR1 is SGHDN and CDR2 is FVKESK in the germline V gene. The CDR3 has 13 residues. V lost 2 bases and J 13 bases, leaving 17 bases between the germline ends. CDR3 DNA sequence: TGTGCCAGCAGCCAACAAGATTGGGGAAGTTCGTACTTC. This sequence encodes CASSQQDWGSSYF. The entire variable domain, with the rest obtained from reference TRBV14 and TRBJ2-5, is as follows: EAGVTQFPSHSVIEKGQTVTLRCDPISGHDNLYWYRRVMGKEIKFLLHFVKESKQDESGMPNNRFLAERTGGTYSTLKVQPAELEDSGVYFCASSQQDWGSSYFGPGTRLLVL.

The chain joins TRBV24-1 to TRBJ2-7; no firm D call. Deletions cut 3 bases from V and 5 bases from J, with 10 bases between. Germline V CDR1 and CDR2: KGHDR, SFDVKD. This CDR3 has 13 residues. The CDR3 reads CATSDHTRNEQYF. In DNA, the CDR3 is TGTGCCACCAGTGATCACACCCGTAACGAGCAGTACTTC.

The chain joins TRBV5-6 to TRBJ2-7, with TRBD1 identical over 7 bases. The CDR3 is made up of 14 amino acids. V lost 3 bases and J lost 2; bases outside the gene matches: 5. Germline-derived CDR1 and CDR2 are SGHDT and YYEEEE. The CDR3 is CASSYGQVAYEQYF. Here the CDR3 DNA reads TGTGCCAGCAGCTATGGACAGGTAGCCTACGAGCAGTACTTC.

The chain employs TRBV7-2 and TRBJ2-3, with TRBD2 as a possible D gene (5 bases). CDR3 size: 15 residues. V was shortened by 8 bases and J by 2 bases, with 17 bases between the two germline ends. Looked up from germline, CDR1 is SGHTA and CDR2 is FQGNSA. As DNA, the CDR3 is TGTGCCAGCGGGAATTTGGCGGGCCTCACAGATACGCAGTATTTT. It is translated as CASGNLAGLTDTQYF. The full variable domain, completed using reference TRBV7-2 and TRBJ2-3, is GAGVSQSPSNKVTEKGKDVELRCDPISGHTALYWYRQSLGQGLEFLIYFQGNSAPDKSGLPSDRFSAERTGGSVSTLTIQRTQQEDSAVYLCASGNLAGLTDTQYFGPGTRLTVL.

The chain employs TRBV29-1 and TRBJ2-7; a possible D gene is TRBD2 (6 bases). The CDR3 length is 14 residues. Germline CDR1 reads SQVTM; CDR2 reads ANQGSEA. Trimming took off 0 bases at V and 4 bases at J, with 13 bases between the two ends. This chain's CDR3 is CSVEDGRGGYEQYF. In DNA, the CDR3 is TGCAGCGTTGAAGATGGGAGAGGAGGGTACGAGCAGTACTTC.

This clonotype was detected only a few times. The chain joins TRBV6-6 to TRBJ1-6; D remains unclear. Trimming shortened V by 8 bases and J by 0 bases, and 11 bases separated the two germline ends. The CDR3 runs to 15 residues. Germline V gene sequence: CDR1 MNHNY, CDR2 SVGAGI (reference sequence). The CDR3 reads CASGSPGSYNSPLHF. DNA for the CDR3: TGTGCCAGCGGCTCCCCGGGCTCCTATAATTCACCCCTCCACTTT.

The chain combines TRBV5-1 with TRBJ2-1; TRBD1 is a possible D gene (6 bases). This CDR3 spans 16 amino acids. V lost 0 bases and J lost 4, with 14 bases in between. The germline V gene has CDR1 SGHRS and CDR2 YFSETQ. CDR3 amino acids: CASSLVAGERYNEQFF. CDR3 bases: TGCGCCAGCAGCTTGGTCGCAGGGGAAAGGTACAATGAGCAGTTCTTC.

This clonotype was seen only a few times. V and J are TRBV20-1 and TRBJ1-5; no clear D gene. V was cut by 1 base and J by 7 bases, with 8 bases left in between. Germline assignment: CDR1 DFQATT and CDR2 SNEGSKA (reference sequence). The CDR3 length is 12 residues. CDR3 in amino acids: CSARGSGQPQHF. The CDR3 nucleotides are TGCAGTGCTAGAGGGTCGGGGCAGCCCCAGCATTTT.

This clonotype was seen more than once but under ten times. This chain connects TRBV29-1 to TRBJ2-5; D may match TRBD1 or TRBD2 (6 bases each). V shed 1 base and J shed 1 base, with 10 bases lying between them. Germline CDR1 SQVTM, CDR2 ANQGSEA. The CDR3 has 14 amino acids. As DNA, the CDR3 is TGCAGCGTTGAAGCGGGGGCCCTCCAAGAGACCCAGTACTTC. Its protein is CSVEAGALQETQYF. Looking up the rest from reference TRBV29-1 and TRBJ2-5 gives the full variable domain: SAVISQKPSRDICQRGTSLTIQCQVDSQVTMMFWYRQQPGQSLTLIATANQGSEATYESGFVIDKFPISRPNLTFSTLTVSNMSPEDSSIYLCSVEAGALQETQYFGPGTRLLVL.

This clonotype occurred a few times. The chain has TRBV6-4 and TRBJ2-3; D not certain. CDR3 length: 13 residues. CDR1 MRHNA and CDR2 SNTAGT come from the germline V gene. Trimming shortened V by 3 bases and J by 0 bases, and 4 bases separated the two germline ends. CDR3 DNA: TGTGCCAGCAGTGAGGACAGCACAGATACGCAGTATTTT. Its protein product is CASSEDSTDTQYF.

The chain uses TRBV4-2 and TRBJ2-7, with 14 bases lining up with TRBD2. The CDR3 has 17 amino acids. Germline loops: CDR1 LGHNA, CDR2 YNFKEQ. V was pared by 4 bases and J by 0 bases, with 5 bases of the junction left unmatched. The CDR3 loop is CASSLGTSGGSSYEQYF. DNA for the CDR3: TGTGCCAGCAGCCTCGGGACTAGCGGGGGCAGCTCCTACGAGCAGTACTTC.

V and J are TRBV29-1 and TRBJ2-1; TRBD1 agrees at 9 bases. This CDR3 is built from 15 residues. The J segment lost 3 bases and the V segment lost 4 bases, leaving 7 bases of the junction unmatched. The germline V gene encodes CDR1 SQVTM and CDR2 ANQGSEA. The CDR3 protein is CSVAGKTGGYNEQFF. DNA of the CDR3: TGCAGCGTTGCTGGTAAGACAGGGGGCTACAATGAGCAGTTCTTC.

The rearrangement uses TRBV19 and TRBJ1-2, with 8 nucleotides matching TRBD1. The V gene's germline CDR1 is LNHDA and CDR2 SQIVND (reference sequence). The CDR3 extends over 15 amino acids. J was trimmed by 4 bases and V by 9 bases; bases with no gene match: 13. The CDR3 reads CASMIQGARGYGYTF. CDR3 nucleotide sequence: TGTGCCAGCATGATCCAGGGGGCGCGAGGCTATGGCTACACCTTC.

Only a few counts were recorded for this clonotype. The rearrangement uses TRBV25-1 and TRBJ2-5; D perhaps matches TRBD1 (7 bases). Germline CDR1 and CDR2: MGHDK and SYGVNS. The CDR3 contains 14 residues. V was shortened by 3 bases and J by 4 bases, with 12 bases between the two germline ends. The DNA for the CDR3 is TGTGCCAGCAGTGAGGAGGGGGCTGGAGAGACCCAGTACTTC. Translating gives CASSEEGAGETQYF.

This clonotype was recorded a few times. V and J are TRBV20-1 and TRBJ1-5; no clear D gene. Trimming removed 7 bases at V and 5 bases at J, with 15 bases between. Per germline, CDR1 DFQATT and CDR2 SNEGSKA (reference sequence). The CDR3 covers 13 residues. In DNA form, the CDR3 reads TGCAGTGTGGATAGGCAGGCCGATCAGCCCCAGCATTTT. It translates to CSVDRQADQPQHF.

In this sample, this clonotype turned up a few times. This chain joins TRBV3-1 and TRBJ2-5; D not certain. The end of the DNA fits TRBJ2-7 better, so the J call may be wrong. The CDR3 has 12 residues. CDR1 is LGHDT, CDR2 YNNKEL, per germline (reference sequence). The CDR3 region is CASASEAYEQYF. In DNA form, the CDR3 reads TGTGCCAGTGCCTCAGAGGCCTACGAGCAGTACTTC.

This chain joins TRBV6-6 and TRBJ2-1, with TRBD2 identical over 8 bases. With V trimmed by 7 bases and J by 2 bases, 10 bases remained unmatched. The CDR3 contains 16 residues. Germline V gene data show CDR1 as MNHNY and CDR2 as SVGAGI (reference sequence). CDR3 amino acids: CASTPGGAEAYNEQFF. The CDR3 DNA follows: TGTGCCAGCACGCCCGGGGGGGCGGAAGCCTACAATGAGCAGTTCTTC.

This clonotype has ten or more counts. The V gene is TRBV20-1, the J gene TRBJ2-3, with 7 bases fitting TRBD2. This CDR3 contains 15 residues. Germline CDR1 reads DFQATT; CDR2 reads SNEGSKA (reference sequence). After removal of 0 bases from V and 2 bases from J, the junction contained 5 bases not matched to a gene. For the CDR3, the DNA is TGCAGTGCTAGAGACAGCGGGGCACTCACAGATACGCAGTATTTT. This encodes CSARDSGALTDTQYF.

The CDR3: CASSPRQGTVEQYF. CDR3 nucleotide sequence: TGCGCCAGCAGCCCTCGACAGGGAACGGTGGAGCAGTACTTC. This rearrangement joins TRBV4-3 to TRBJ2-1, with 7 bases matching TRBD1. The DNA matches TRBJ2-7 better at its end, which makes the J call doubtful. CDR3 length: 14 residues. CDR1 LGHNA and CDR2 YSLEER come from the germline V gene.

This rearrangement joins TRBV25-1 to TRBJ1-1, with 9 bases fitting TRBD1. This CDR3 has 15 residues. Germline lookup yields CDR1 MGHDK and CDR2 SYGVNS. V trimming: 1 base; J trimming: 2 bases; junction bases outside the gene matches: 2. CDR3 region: CASSESTGGNTEAFF. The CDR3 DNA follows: TGTGCCAGCAGTGAATCGACAGGGGGTAACACTGAAGCTTTCTTT.

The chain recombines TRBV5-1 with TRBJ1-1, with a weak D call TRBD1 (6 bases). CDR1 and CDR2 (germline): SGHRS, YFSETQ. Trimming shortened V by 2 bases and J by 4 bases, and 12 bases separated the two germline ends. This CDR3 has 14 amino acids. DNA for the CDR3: TGCGCCAGCAGCTTTTCGAGGGGGAGCACTGAAGCTTTCTTT. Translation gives CASSFSRGSTEAFF.

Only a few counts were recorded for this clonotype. The CDR3 nucleotides are TGTGCCAGCAGCCCTACAGGGGGTTGGTACAATGAGCAGTTCTTC. Translated: CASSPTGGWYNEQFF. This chain joins TRBV7-9 and TRBJ2-1; 8 positions agree with TRBD1. The V segment lost 5 bases and the J segment 4 bases; nucleotides outside the gene matches: 7. This CDR3 has 15 residues. Per germline, CDR1 SEHNR and CDR2 FQNEAQ (reference sequence).

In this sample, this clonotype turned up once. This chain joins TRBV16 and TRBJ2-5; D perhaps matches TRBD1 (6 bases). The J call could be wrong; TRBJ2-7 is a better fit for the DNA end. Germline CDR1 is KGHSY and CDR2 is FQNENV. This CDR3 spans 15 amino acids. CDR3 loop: CASSLQRTATYEQYF. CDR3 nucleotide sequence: TGTGCCAGCAGCCTCCAACGGACAGCTACCTACGAGCAGTACTTC.

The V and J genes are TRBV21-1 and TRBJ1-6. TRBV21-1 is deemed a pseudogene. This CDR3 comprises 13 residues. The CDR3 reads CASSKELESPLHF. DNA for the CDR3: TGTGCCAGCAGCAAAGAACTGGAGTCACCCCTCCACTTT.

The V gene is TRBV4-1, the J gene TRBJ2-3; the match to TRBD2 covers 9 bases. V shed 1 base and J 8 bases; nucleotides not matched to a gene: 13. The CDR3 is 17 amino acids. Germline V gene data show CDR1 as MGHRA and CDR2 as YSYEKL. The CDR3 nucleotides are TGCGCCAGCAGCCAAGGTGGCCTAGCGGGGTGGCCCGGTACGCAGTATTTT. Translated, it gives CASSQGGLAGWPGTQYF.

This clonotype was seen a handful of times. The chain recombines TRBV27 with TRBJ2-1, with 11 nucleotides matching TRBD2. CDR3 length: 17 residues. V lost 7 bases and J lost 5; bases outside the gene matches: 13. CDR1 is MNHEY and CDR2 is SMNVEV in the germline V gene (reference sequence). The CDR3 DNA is TGTGCCAGCAAGCGGGGGTATGGGACTAGCGGAAACAATGAGCAGTTCTTC. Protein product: CASKRGYGTSGNNEQFF.

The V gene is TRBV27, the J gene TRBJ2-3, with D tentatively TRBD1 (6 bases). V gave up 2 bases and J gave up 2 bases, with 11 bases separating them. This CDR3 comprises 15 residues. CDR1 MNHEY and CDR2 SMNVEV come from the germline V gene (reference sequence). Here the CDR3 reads CASSLEQGNTDTQYF. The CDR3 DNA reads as TGTGCCAGCAGTTTAGAACAGGGCAACACAGATACGCAGTATTTT.

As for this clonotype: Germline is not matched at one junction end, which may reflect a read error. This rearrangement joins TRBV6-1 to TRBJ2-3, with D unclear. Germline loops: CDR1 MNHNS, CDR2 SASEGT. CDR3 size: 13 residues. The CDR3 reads CASSEGRTDTQYF. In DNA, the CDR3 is TGTGCCAGCAGTGAGGGTCGTACAGATACACAGTATTTT.